This record concerns one T cell receptor beta chain sequence. Germline lookup yields CDR1 SGHNT and CDR2 YENEEA. The CDR3 consists of 14 residues. V was shortened by 2 bases and J by 5 bases, with 12 bases between the two germline ends. This sample was taken from a study of beta chain features in type 1 diabetes. Every bit of the isolated RNA underwent reverse transcription, so sequencing read expressed TCRB transcripts. Clones were read by immunoSEQ multiplex PCR, and TCRdb kept only the in-frame ones, dropping some. The sample records 300,000 to 350,000 clones, 15% to 20% being singletons. The sequencing input was naive CD4+ T cells from blood. The V and J genes are TRBV11-3 and TRBJ2-5; D is ambiguous. This clonotype was obtained from a woman aged 18-29 years in good health. The CDR3, as DNA: TGTGCCAGCAGCTTAAGGAGCAGATCCGAGACCCAGTACTTC. Translation: CASSLRSRSETQYF.